This TCR beta chain was documented in a study of graft-versus-host responses after intestinal transplantation. Study summary: Recipients had transplants, and these were multivisceral, liver-intestinal, or isolated intestinal.

Findings and limits, study-wide: Declining HvG levels early post-transplant were linked to peak circulating GvH clone levels. GvH clones appeared in recipient marrow, some first in ileum or blood.

Data came from immunoSEQ multiplex PCR; TCRdb stores just in-frame clones and leaves some out. The repertoire includes some 86,000 clones, roughly nine tenths of them detected once, and roughly 0.3% sits in the top ten. CDR1 and CDR2 (germline): SGHNT, YYREEE (reference sequence). There are 14 residues in the CDR3. This clone was counted between two and nine times. The antigen is not known. One end of the junction varies from germline; a read error may be responsible. This specimen consisted of unstimulated CD4+ T cells sorted from spleen or lymph node cells, obtained before transplant. The V and J genes are TRBV5-4 and TRBJ2-3; the match to TRBD2 covers 8 bases. The clonotype was recovered from a human donor who was the organ donor for an intestinal transplant. The CDR3 DNA reads as TGTGCCAGCAGCCGCCGGGGGGGCACAAATACGCAGTATTTT. Its protein product is CASSRRGGTNTQYF.